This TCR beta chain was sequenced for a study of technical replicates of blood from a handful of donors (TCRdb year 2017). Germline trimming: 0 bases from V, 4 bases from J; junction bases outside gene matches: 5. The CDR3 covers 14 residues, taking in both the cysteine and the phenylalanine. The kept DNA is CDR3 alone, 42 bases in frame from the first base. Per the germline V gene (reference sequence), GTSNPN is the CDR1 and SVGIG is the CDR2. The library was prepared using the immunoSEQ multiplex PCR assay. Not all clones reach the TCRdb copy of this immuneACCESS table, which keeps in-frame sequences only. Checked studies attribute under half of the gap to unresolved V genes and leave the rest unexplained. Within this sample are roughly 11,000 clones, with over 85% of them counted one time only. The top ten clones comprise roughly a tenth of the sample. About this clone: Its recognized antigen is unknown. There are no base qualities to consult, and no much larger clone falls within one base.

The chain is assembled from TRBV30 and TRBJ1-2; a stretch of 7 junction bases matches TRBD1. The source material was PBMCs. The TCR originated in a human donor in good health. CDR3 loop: CAWSVGTAFYGYTF. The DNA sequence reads TGTGCCTGGAGTGTCGGGACAGCGTTCTATGGCTACACCTTC.